Listed here are 17 T cell receptor beta chains from one sample, sequenced in a study of shared T cell receptors in the human thymus. Only in-frame clones appear in the TCRdb table, and some are missing; sequencing was by immunoSEQ multiplex PCR. The repertoire consists of some 660,000 clones, with about 89% occurring once and the leading ten covering just under 0.0095%. Separately, the same data were catalogued under a study of human thymus T cells.

Sequencing was done on a sample of thymocytes. The source of these receptors is a boy less than two years old with a congenital heart defect.

This sequence joins TRBV4-1 and TRBJ1-1, with 11 bases identical to TRBD1. Trimming removed 4 bases from V and 2 bases from J; junction bases left unmatched: 6. The germline CDR1 and CDR2 sequences are MGHRA and YSYEKL. This CDR3 contains 16 residues. CDR3 region: CASSPRGQGENTEAFF. CDR3 bases: TGCGCCAGCAGCCCGCGGGGACAGGGGGAAAACACTGAAGCTTTCTTT.

V and J are TRBV28 and TRBJ2-1; 8 positions match TRBD1. The V and J ends lost 3 bases and 9 bases, in that order; junction bases with no gene match: 7. This CDR3 is 14 amino acids long. Germline V CDR1 and CDR2: MDHEN, SYDVKM. In DNA form, the CDR3 reads TGTGCCAGCAGTTTGTCGGTAGACAGGGGTGAGCAGTTCTTC. Encoded protein: CASSLSVDRGEQFF. The whole variable domain, remainder taken from reference TRBV28 and TRBJ2-1, is DVKVTQSSRYLVKRTGEKVFLECVQDMDHENMFWYRQDPGLGLRLIYFSYDVKMKEKGDIPEGYSVSREKKERFSLILESASTNQTSMYLCASSLSVDRGEQFFGPGTRLTVL.

V and J are TRBV7-2 and TRBJ2-5; 7 positions agree with TRBD1. J lost 0 bases, V lost 0 bases, and 1 base had no gene match. The germline V gene has CDR1 SGHTA and CDR2 FQGNSA. The CDR3 totals 15 residues. CDR3 amino acids: CASSLAGQYQETQYF. For the CDR3, the DNA is TGTGCCAGCAGCTTAGCGGGACAGTACCAAGAGACCCAGTACTTC.

The chain is built from TRBV5-6 and TRBJ2-7, with a weak D call TRBD2 (5 bases). Trimming left V 3 bases short and J 7 bases short, with 26 bases between. Per germline, CDR1 SGHDT and CDR2 YYEEEE. This CDR3 has 17 residues. CDR3 protein: CASSSSVGEGDLWEQYF. DNA of the CDR3: TGTGCCAGCAGCTCGAGCGTCGGGGAAGGTGACTTATGGGAGCAGTACTTC. Together with reference TRBV5-6 and TRBJ2-7, the CDR3 gives the full variable domain: DAGVTQSPTHLIKTRGQQVTLRCSPKSGHDTVSWYQQALGQGPQFIFQYYEEEERQRGNFPDRFSGHQFPNYSSELNVNALLLGDSALYLCASSSSVGEGDLWEQYFGPGTRLTVT.

This chain joins TRBV15 and TRBJ1-4; D might be TRBD1 (5 bases). This CDR3 spans 15 amino acids. V shed 5 bases and J shed 8 bases, with 18 bases lying between them. The germline V gene has CDR1 LNHNV and CDR2 YYDKDF (reference sequence). This chain's CDR3 is CATSPEGVQGEKLFF. The CDR3 DNA reads TGTGCCACCAGCCCGGAAGGGGTCCAGGGCGAAAAACTGTTTTTT.

The rearrangement links TRBV18 to TRBJ1-3, with a weak D call TRBD1 (5 bases). Germline V lookup: CDR1 KGHSH, CDR2 LQKENI. Between the trimmed V and J ends, which lost 6 bases and 0 bases, there was a span of 9 bases. The CDR3 length is 14 residues. The CDR3 region is CASSETDSGNTIYF. In nucleotides, the CDR3 is TGTGCCAGCTCCGAGACAGACTCTGGAAACACCATATATTTT.

The rearrangement joins TRBV12-5 to TRBJ2-5; 8 nucleotides line up with TRBD1. The CDR3 has 16 amino acids. The V gene end was trimmed by 3 bases and the J gene end by 2 bases; junction bases not matched to a gene: 8. Germline assignment: CDR1 LGHNT and CDR2 FRNRAP. The CDR3 loop is CASGFQGALGQETQYF. The CDR3, as DNA: TGTGCTAGTGGTTTCCAGGGGGCGCTGGGTCAAGAGACCCAGTACTTC.

The gene calls are TRBV28 and TRBJ1-2, with D hard to call. Germline CDR1 MDHEN, CDR2 SYDVKM. This CDR3 has 13 residues. Trimming removed 6 bases at V and 3 bases at J, with 11 bases between. The CDR3 here is CASSPRGDYGYTF. The CDR3 coding sequence is TGTGCCAGCAGCCCCCGGGGAGACTATGGCTACACCTTC.

The rearrangement links TRBV5-4 to TRBJ2-5, with 9 bases identical to TRBD1. The end of the DNA aligns better with TRBJ2-7, so the J call may be wrong. Germline V gene data show CDR1 as SGHNT and CDR2 as YYREEE (reference sequence). The CDR3 totals 14 residues. CDR3 bases: TGTGCCAGCAGCAGGGACAGGGACGGGTACGAGCAGTACTTC. This translates into CASSRDRDGYEQYF.

The chain links TRBV15 to TRBJ1-5, with D tentatively TRBD1 (5 bases). This CDR3 spans 13 amino acids. The germline V gene has CDR1 LNHNV and CDR2 YYDKDF (reference sequence). V shed 6 bases and J shed 6 bases, with 12 bases lying between them. CDR3 nucleotides: TGTGCCACCAGTCGACAGAAGGGTCAGCCCCAGCATTTT. Its translation: CATSRQKGQPQHF.

This sequence joins TRBV6-5 and TRBJ1-4, with D unclear. Trimming took off 2 bases at V and 8 bases at J, with 9 bases between the two ends. This CDR3 contains 13 residues. Germline loops: CDR1 MNHEY, CDR2 SVGAGI. CDR3 sequence (DNA): TGTGCCAGCAGTTACCTCACCCGGGAAAAACTGTTTTTT. It is translated as CASSYLTREKLFF.

The chain couples TRBV14 to TRBJ2-7; D possibly corresponds to TRBD2 (5 bases). The CDR3 is made up of 13 amino acids. Germline lookup yields CDR1 SGHDN and CDR2 FVKESK. Deletions cut 5 bases from V and 4 bases from J, with 12 bases between. The CDR3 DNA reads TGTGCCAGCAGCATACGGGGTGGGTACGAGCAGTACTTC. The encoded protein is CASSIRGGYEQYF.

The chain links TRBV30 to TRBJ1-5, with D possibly being TRBD1 (6 bases). V dropped 0 bases and J dropped 5 bases, with 17 bases sitting between them. The CDR3 is 16 residues long. Germline CDR1 and CDR2: GTSNPN and SVGIG (reference sequence). CDR3 residues: CAWSVQAGEGDQPQHF. DNA of the CDR3: TGTGCCTGGAGTGTACAGGCAGGGGAAGGGGATCAGCCCCAGCATTTT.

This chain links TRBV2 with TRBJ1-5, with 11 bases fitting TRBD1. The ends lost 6 bases at V and 6 bases at J; junction bases unmatched: 7. CDR1 is SNHLY, CDR2 FYNNEI, per germline. The CDR3 extends over 15 amino acids. CDR3 DNA: TGTGCCAGCAGAGAGGGACAGGGGGTAGGTCAGCCCCAGCATTTT. Amino acid sequence: CASREGQGVGQPQHF. The entire variable domain, with the rest obtained from reference TRBV2 and TRBJ1-5, is as follows: EPEVTQTPSHQVTQMGQEVILRCVPISNHLYFYWYRQILGQKVEFLVSFYNNEISEKSEIFDDQFSVERPDGSNFTLKIRSTKLEDSAMYFCASREGQGVGQPQHFGDGTRLSIL.

This rearrangement joins TRBV5-1 to TRBJ2-7, with 10 bases that match TRBD2. The CDR3 spans 15 residues. With 7 bases clipped from V and 0 bases from J, the junction kept 7 bases outside the gene matches. Germline V CDR1 and CDR2: SGHRS, YFSETQ. The CDR3 here is CASRWGLASSYEQYF. The DNA of the CDR3 is TGCGCCAGCCGTTGGGGACTAGCGAGCTCCTACGAGCAGTACTTC.

The CDR3 DNA reads as TGTGCCAGCAGCCCATCCCCAGGCGAGCAGTACTTC. This encodes CASSPSPGEQYF. The chain couples TRBV7-9 to TRBJ2-7, with unresolved D. The germline CDR1 and CDR2 sequences are SEHNR and FQNEAQ (reference sequence). The CDR3 runs 12 residues. V lost 5 bases and J 6 bases, leaving 11 bases between the germline ends.

This chain links TRBV30 with TRBJ1-6; maybe TRBD1 (6 bases). Trimming removed 5 bases from V and 0 bases from J, with 14 bases in between. Germline loops: CDR1 GTSNPN, CDR2 SVGIG (reference sequence). The CDR3 is 16 amino acids. The CDR3 loop reads CAWQDRLSSYNSPLHF. The CDR3 DNA is TGTGCCTGGCAAGACAGGTTAAGCTCCTATAATTCACCCCTCCACTTT.